Listed below are T cell receptor beta chains from one sample, sequenced in a study. One entry per CDR3 protein results from TCRdb running MiXCR on the 5' RACE reads. The data show over 50,000 distinct CDR3 sequences, roughly 30% seen once. The source material was tumor-infiltrating naive CD4+ T cells sorted from the breast tumor. These receptors came from a female donor with breast cancer. Each CDR3 is given with its conserved first and last residue. Each record gives: clone size, D gene, CDR3 length, J gene, V gene, CDR3 DNA, CDR3 protein. The D gene is left open where the match is weak. Rows may omit the clone size; those that give it use once, few, many or a size class.

NA	NA	14	TRBJ1-4	TRBV18	TGTGCCAGCTCACCGGCAGGGAGTAATGAAAAACTGTTTTTT	CASSPAGSNEKLFF
NA	NA	11	TRBJ2-7	TRBV3-1	TGTGCCAGCAGCGGTAACTACGAGCAGTACTTC	CASSGNYEQYF
once	TRBD1	14	TRBJ1-2	TRBV10-3	TGTGCCATCACAGGGGACAGGGCGGACTATGGCTACACCTTC	CAITGDRADYGYTF
NA	NA	14	TRBJ1-5	TRBV7-9	TGTGCCAGCAGCTCAATGGCCGTTGATCAGCCCCAGCATTTT	CASSSMAVDQPQHF
NA	NA	13	TRBJ2-2	TRBV5-1	TGCGCCAGCAGCGTTAGGGACACCACTGAGCTGTTTTTT	CASSVRDTTELFF
few	TRBD1	13	TRBJ2-7	TRBV28	TGTGCCAGCAGACCAGGGGGCTCCTACGAGCAGTACTTC	CASRPGGSYEQYF
few	NA	16	TRBJ2-3	TRBV7-2	TGTGCCAGCAGCTTAGCGGGGTCTGTTGGCACAGATACGCAGTATTTT	CASSLAGSVGTDTQYF
NA	NA	14	TRBJ2-1	TRBV5-1	TGCGCCAGCAGCCTACAAGGCCCCCACAATGAGCAGTTCTTC	CASSLQGPHNEQFF
NA	NA	13	TRBJ1-2	TRBV12-3/TRBV12-4	TGTGCCAGCACCGGGACCGGGCACTATGGCTACACCTTC	CASTGTGHYGYTF
few	NA	17	TRBJ2-1	TRBV5-5	TGTGCCAGCAGCTCGCAACCTCAGGGAGTTGGTGGCAATGAGCAGTTCTTC	CASSSQPQGVGGNEQFF
NA	NA	16	TRBJ2-5	TRBV5-1	TGCGCCAGCAGCTCCAACCCCGCAGGGCCTGCGGAGACCCAGTACTTC	CASSSNPAGPAETQYF
NA	NA	15	TRBJ2-5	TRBV7-2	TGTGCCAGCAGCTTAGCGCGGTTAGCTATGGAGACCCAGTACTTC	CASSLARLAMETQYF
few	TRBD2	17	TRBJ2-5	TRBV7-2	TGTGCCAGCAGCTTAAGGCTAGCGGGGGGAGGACAAGAGACCCAGTACTTC	CASSLRLAGGGQETQYF
few	NA	18	TRBJ1-5	TRBV7-2	TGTGCCAGCAGCTTAGGGGATAGGTTTAGGGAGGGCAATCAGCCCCAGCATTTT	CASSLGDRFREGNQPQHF
NA	NA	15	TRBJ1-6	TRBV5-4	TGTGCCAGCAGCTCTGCGGGGGACTCTAATTCACCCCTCCACTTT	CASSSAGDSNSPLHF
NA	NA	13	TRBJ2-3	TRBV4-1	TGCGCCAGCAGCCAAAGGGAATCAGATACGCAGTATTTT	CASSQRESDTQYF
NA	NA	13	TRBJ2-1	TRBV7-2	TGTGCCAGCAGCCCACAACGGGAGATTGAGCAGTTCTTC	CASSPQREIEQFF
few	NA	14	TRBJ2-7	TRBV28	TGTGCCAGCAGTTTACCCACCGACCGGGGAGAGCAGTACTTC	CASSLPTDRGEQYF
few	TRBD1	16	TRBJ1-1	TRBV12-3/TRBV12-4	TGTGCCAGCAGCACGAAAAGTTGGACAGGGGACACTGAAGCTTTCTTT	CASSTKSWTGDTEAFF
NA	NA	15	TRBJ2-2	TRBV9	TGTGCCAGCAGCGTAGCGTCGGGGCTAACCGGGGAGCTGTTTTTT	CASSVASGLTGELFF